This TCR beta chain appears in the sequencing data of a study of T cells in Graves' hyperthyroidism and ophthalmopathy. Study observations and caveats: Clonotypes that were expanded in thyroid above 0.001 mostly appeared in blood too.

Using RNA transcripts as the source, TCR beta CDR3 regions were amplified. First-round RT-PCR with HTBI primers amplified the TCR CDR3 region. From the multiplex PCR reads, TCRdb called clonotypes with MiXCR, one entry per CDR3 protein. The sample has around 300,000 distinct CDR3 sequences, roughly an eighth seen once; the top ten hold less than 8%. With 3 bases removed from V and 4 bases from J, the gap between germline ends came to 13 bases. This CDR3 contains 15 residues. Many counts were recorded for this clonotype. Its antigen remains unknown. The source material was blood. The genes are TRBV12-3 or TRBV12-4 and TRBJ2-1; a weak D match, TRBD2 (5 bases). This receptor was identified in a woman aged 40 to 50 with Graves' hyperthyroidism. The CDR3 region has the DNA TGTGCCAGCAGTTTCTATACGGGATCTTACAATGAGCAGTTCTTC. Residues: CASSFYTGSYNEQFF.